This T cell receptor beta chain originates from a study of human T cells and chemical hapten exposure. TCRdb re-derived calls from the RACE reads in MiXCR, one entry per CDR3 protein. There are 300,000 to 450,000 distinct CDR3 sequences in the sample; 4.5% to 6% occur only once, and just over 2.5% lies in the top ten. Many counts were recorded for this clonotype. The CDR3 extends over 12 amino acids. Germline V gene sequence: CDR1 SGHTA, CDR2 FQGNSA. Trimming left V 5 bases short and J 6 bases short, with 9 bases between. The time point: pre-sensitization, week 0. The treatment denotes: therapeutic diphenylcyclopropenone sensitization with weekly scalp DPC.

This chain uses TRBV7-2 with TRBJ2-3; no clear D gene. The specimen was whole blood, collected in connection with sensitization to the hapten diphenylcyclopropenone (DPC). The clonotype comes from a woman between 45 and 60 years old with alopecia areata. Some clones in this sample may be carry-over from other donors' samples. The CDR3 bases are TGTGCCAGCAGCCTCCATCGGGATACGCAGTATTTT. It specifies CASSLHRDTQYF.